Each of the 3 T cell receptor beta chains below was sequenced from the same sample in a study of shared T cell receptors in the human thymus. Produced via immunoSEQ multiplex PCR; TCRdb's table is partial and in-frame only. The sample has 700,000 or so clones; approximately 85% are singletons. A further study also used this sample, focusing on human thymus T cells.

Sequenced input: thymocytes. These TCRs come from a girl under three years old with a congenital heart defect.

This chain connects TRBV29-1 to TRBJ1-2; D is perhaps TRBD1 (6 bases). CDR1 is SQVTM, CDR2 ANQGSEA, per germline. CDR3 length: 13 amino acids. V was clipped by 6 bases and J by 1 base, with 12 bases between them. The CDR3 DNA follows: TGCAGCGTGAGACCGGACAGTAACTATGGCTACACCTTC. Translated, it gives CSVRPDSNYGYTF.

The chain employs TRBV13 and TRBJ2-3, with no clear D. The V and J ends lost 2 bases and 2 bases respectively, with 11 bases between them. The CDR3 has 15 residues. Per the germline V gene, CDR1 is PRHDT and CDR2 is FYEKMQ (reference sequence). The CDR3 bases are TGTGCCAGCAGCTTACCCCCTCTCCTCACAGATACGCAGTATTTT. This translates into CASSLPPLLTDTQYF.

The chain carries TRBV6-5 and TRBJ2-7; TRBD1 agrees at 9 bases. This CDR3 contains 14 residues. V lost 5 bases and J lost 4; bases outside the gene matches: 6. Germline lookup yields CDR1 MNHEY and CDR2 SVGAGI. The CDR3 DNA reads as TGTGCCAGCAGTCTACAGGGGGCCCCTTACGAGCAGTACTTC. It is translated as CASSLQGAPYEQYF.